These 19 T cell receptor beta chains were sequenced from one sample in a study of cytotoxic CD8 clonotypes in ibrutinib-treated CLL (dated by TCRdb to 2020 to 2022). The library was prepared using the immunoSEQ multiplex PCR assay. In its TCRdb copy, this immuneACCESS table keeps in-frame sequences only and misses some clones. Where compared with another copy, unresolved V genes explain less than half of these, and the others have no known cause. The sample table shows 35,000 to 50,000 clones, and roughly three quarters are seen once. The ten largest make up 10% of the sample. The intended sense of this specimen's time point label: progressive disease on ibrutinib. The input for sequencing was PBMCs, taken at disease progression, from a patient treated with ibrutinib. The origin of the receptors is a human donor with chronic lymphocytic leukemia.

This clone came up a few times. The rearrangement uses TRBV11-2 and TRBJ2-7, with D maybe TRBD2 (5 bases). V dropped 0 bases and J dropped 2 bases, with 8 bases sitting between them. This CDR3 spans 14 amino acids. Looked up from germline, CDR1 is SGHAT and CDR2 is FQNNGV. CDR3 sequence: CASSLEAGPYEQYF. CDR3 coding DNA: TGTGCCAGCAGCTTAGAGGCGGGTCCCTACGAGCAGTACTTC.

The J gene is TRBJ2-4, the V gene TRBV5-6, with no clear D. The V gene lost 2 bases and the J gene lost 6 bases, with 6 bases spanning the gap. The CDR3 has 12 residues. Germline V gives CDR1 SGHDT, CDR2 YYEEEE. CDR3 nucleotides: TGTGCCAGCAGCTTTGGTGTAAACATTCAGTACTTC. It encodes CASSFGVNIQYF.

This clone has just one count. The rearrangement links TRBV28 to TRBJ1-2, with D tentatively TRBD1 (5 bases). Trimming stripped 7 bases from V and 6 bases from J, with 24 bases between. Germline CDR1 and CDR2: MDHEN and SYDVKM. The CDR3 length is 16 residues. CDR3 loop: CASTPLGTPTQNGYTF. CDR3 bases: TGTGCCAGCACCCCACTAGGGACTCCCACTCAAAATGGCTACACCTTC.

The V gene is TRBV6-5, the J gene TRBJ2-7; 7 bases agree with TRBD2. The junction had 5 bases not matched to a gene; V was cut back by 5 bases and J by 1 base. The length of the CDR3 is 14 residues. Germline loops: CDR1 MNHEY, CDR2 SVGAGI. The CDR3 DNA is TGTGCCAGCAGTGCCCTGCGGGGGTCCTACGAGCAGTACTTC. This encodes CASSALRGSYEQYF.

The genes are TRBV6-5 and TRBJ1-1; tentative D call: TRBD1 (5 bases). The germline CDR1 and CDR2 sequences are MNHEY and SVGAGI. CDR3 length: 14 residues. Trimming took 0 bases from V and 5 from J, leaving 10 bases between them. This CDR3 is CASSYSIRGTEAFF. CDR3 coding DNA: TGTGCCAGCAGTTACTCAATAAGGGGAACTGAAGCTTTCTTT.

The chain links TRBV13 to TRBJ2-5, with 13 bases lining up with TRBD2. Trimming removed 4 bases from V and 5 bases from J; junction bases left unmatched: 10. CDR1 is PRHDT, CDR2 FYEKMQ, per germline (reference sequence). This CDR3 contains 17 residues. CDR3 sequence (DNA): TGTGCCAGCAGCTATAGACTAGCGGGAGGAATGGGGGAGACCCAGTACTTC. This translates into CASSYRLAGGMGETQYF.

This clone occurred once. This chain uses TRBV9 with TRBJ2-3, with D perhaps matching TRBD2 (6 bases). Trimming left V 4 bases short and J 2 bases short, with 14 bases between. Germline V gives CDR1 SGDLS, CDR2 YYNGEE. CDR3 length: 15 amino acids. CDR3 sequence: CASSLSGTHTDTQYF. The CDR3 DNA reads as TGTGCCAGCAGCCTTAGCGGCACCCACACAGATACGCAGTATTTT. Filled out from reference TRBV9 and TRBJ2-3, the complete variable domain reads DSGVTQTPKHLITATGQRVTLRCSPRSGDLSVYWYQQSLDQGLQFLIQYYNGEERAKGNILERFSAQQFPDLHSELNLSSLELGDSALYFCASSLSGTHTDTQYFGPGTRLTVL.

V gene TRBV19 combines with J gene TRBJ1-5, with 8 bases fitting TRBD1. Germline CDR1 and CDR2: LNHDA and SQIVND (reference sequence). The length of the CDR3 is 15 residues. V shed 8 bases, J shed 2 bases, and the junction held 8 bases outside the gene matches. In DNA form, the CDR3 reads TGTGCCAGTGCTGGACAGGGTCTCGGCAATCAGCCCCAGCATTTT. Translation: CASAGQGLGNQPQHF.

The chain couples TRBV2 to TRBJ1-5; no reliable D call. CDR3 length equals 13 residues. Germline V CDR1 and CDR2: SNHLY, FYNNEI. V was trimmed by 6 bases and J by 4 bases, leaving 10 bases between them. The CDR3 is CASSARVNQPQHF. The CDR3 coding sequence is TGTGCCAGCAGCGCCCGGGTAAATCAGCCCCAGCATTTT.

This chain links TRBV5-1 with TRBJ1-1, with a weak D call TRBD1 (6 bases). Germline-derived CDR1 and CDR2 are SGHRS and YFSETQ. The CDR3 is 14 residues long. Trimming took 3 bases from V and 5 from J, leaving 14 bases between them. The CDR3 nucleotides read TGCGCCAGCAGCTCGGCGGGTAGGGGGACTGAAGCTTTCTTT. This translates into CASSSAGRGTEAFF. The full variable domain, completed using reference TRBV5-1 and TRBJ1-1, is KAGVTQTPRYLIKTRGQQVTLSCSPISGHRSVSWYQQTPGQGLQFLFEYFSETQRNKGNFPGRFSGRQFSNSRSEMNVSTLELGDSALYLCASSSAGRGTEAFFGQGTRLTVV.

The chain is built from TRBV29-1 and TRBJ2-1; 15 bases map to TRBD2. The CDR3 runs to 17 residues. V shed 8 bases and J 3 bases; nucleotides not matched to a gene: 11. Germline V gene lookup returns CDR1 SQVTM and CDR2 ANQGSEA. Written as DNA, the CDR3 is TGCAGCCCCAATGGACTAGCGGGAGGGTGGTACTACAATGAGCAGTTCTTC. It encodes CSPNGLAGGWYYNEQFF.

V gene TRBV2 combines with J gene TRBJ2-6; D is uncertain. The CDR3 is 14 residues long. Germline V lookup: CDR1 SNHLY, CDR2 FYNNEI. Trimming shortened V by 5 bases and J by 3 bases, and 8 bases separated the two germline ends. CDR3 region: CASSLEGGANVLTF. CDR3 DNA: TGTGCCAGCAGTTTGGAAGGTGGGGCCAACGTCCTGACTTTC.

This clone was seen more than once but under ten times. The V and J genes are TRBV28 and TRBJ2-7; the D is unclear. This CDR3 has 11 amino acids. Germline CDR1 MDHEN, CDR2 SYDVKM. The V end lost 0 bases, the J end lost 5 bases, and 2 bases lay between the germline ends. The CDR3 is CASSLWDEQYF. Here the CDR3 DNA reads TGTGCCAGCAGTTTATGGGACGAGCAGTACTTC.

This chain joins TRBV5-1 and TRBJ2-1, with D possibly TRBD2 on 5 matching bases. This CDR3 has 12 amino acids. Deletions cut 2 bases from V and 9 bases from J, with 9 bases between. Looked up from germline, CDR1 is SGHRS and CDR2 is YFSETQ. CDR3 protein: CASSFTRTEQFF. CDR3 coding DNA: TGCGCCAGCAGCTTTACTAGGACTGAGCAGTTCTTC.

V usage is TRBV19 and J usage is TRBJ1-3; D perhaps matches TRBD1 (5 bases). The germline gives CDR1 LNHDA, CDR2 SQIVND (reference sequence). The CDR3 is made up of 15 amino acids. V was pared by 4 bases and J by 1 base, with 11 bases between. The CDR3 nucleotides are TGTGCCAGTAGTACCGACAGCTATTCTGGAAACACCATATATTTT. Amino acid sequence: CASSTDSYSGNTIYF.

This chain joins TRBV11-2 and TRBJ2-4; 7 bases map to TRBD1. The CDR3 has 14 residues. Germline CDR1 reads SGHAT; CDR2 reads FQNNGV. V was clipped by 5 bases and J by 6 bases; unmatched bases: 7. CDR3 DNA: TGTGCCAGCAGCCAGGGACAGCAGTCAAACATTCAGTACTTC. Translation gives CASSQGQQSNIQYF.

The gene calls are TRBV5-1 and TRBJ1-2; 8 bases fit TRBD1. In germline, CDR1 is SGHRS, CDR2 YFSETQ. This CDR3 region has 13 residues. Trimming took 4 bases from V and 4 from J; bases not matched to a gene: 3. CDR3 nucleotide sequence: TGCGCCAGCAGCACGGACAGGGCCTATGGCTACACCTTC. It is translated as CASSTDRAYGYTF.

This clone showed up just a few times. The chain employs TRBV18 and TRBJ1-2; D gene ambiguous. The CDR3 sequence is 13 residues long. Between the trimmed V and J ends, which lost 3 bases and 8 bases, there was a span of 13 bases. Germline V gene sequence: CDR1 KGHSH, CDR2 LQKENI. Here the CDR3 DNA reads TGTGCCAGCTCACCCGGACCGCTTTGGGGCTACACCTTC. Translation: CASSPGPLWGYTF.

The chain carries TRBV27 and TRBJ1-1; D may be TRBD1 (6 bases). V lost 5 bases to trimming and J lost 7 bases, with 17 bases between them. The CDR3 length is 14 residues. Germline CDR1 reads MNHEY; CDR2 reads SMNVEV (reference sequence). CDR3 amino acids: CASSQWGGLNEAFF. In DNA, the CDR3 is TGTGCCAGCAGTCAATGGGGGGGGCTCAATGAAGCTTTCTTT.